This T cell receptor (beta chain) derives from a study of T cells in Graves' hyperthyroidism and ophthalmopathy (dated by TCRdb to about 2019). Context from the whole study: Peripheral blood samples were taken at initial diagnosis, before any treatment was given. TCR V-J signatures able to tell the groups apart were searched for in a discovery cohort of some 97 patients, of whom roughly 42 had Graves' ophthalmopathy and about 60 had stable Graves' hyperthyroidism. Whether ophthalmopathy could be predicted prospectively was tested in an independent validation cohort made up of about 18 hyperthyroidism patients plus 17 patients who later progressed to ophthalmopathy. The approximately 97 discovery patients were randomly divided into training and test sets at a 7:3 ratio. The study also compared thyroid tissue and blood T-cell repertoires from a handful of Graves' hyperthyroidism patients. Once sampling was done, hyperthyroidism patients were given methimazole at a starting dose of 30 mg daily, whereas ophthalmopathy patients were given high-dose intravenous methylprednisolone. TCR Vbeta CDR3 sequencing of 130 to 150 peripheral blood samples (around 45 ophthalmopathy, some 75 hyperthyroidism and roughly 17 progressor patients) is reported in the paper. Results and caveats for the whole study, not just this receptor: In validation, the model predicted progression to ophthalmopathy with just under 71% sensitivity and around 72% specificity, a median of 6.5 months before onset. Sample size was not statistically predetermined, and blinding of investigators to group allocation was not performed. Most expanded thyroid clonotypes (frequency above 0.001) were also detected in blood, suggesting blood repertoires may reflect thyroid immune responses. Ophthalmopathy was separated from stable hyperthyroidism by a 13 V-J signature model, with over 85% sensitivity and approximately 84% specificity obtained in cross-validation and 80%/75% obtained in testing.

Many counts were recorded for this clonotype. Its antigen remains unidentified. Qualities for individual bases were not recorded, and no much larger clone is one base off. The TCR beta CDR3 regions were amplified from the RNA transcripts. The first round of RT-PCR for the TCR CDR3 was performed with the HTBI primer set and the Qiagen OneStep RT-PCR kit. A second multiplex PCR round built the libraries, followed by size selection and purification. Sequencing of the libraries was done on an Illumina HiSeq2000 using paired-end 100 bp reads. In the original analysis: SOAPnuke was used to process the raw data, removing reads that contained adapters or uncalled bases, had a mean Phred below 15, or lacked an exact match to the constant primer or identifier. High-quality paired reads were merged using COPE v1.2.5, and each unique nucleotide sequence was defined as a clonotype. MiTCR v1.1 was used to align clonotypes to the IMGT TRBV, TRBD and TRBJ reference segments. The analysis was restricted to V-J combinations with a frequency above 0.0001, which together covered 99.2% of the repertoires. A TCS score was defined as the ratio between F50 (clonal expansion) and ExV (chaos), using BLOSUM62-based TCRdist between CDR3 peptides within each V-J. Welch's t-statistics and random forest reduced around 520 V-J features to 13, which were used in a naive Bayes classifier (R e1071). TCRdb trimmed the raw reads at Q25, called clones with MiXCR and kept productive beta chains. Identical CDR3 proteins give one entry, which carries the most common genes and DNA. TCRdb, not the authors, supplied the V and J calls. This sample comprises approximately 400,000 distinct CDR3 sequences, about 15% of them detected only once. The ten largest account for around a third of the sample.

The CDR3 runs 18 amino acids, cysteine and phenylalanine included. Only the CDR3 DNA is retained, 54 bases long and in frame from the first base. Deletion took 6 bases off V and 0 bases off J, with a span of 24 bases between the germline ends. Stable Graves' hyperthyroidism was defined as the absence of progression to ophthalmopathy over 18 months of follow-up. The hyperthyroidism patients were between 18 and 65 years old and newly diagnosed, with a disease duration of less than 2 months. Patients with uncontrolled infections, other autoimmune diseases, pregnancy or lactation were excluded. Clinical symptoms, serum thyroxine and TRAb, thyroid ultrasound, and orbital computed tomography formed the basis for the diagnoses. Ficoll-Paque density gradient centrifugation was used to isolate PBMCs from approximately 10 ml of fresh peripheral blood. Total RNA was extracted using Trizol reagent, and RNA quality was assessed on an Agilent 2100 Bioanalyzer.

The clonotype was recovered from a woman aged 25-40 years with Graves' hyperthyroidism. The chain links TRBV12-3 or TRBV12-4 with TRBJ2-7; possibly the D gene is TRBD2, per 6 matching bases. Specimen: blood. The CDR3 sequence is CASRYAPRERINSYEQYF. The DNA reads TGTGCCAGCAGATACGCCCCCCGGGAGCGGATTAACTCCTACGAGCAGTACTTC.